This entry lists 5 T cell receptor beta chains sequenced from one sample in a study of blood T cells in healthy people across ages. A sample-barcoded 5' primer and a J-beta primer mix were used in a second PCR of about 7 to 11 cycles. Via MiXCR, TCRdb re-called the 5' RACE reads, giving one row per CDR3 protein. The repertoire holds roughly 1,700,000 distinct CDR3 sequences, approximately 30% seen once, with 7.7% in the top ten. The specimen sequenced was blood. All receptors derive from a woman under 40 in good health.

V and J are TRBV20-1 and TRBJ2-7, with 8 bases lining up with TRBD2. Trimming at V came to 5 bases and at J to 7 bases, leaving 22 bases not matched to a gene. This CDR3 has 17 amino acids. From germline, CDR1 is DFQATT and CDR2 SNEGSKA (reference sequence). CDR3 nucleotides: TGCAGTGCTTATCCACCCTCGGGGGGGGCGCTCTACAATGAGCAGTACTTC. Its translation: CSAYPPSGGALYNEQYF.

This clonotype was observed a few times. The V gene is TRBV10-2, the J gene TRBJ1-5; maybe TRBD1 (5 bases). The CDR3 runs 13 residues. Germline V gene sequence: CDR1 WSHSY, CDR2 SAAADI. With 3 bases removed from V and 5 bases from J, the gap between germline ends came to 8 bases. Here the CDR3 reads CASSEQDYQPQHF. As DNA, the CDR3 is TGCGCCAGCAGTGAACAGGATTATCAGCCCCAGCATTTT.

DNA of the CDR3: TGTGCCAGCAGCAGATCAACCGGGACTAGCGGACAAGAGACCCAGTACTTC. Translated, it gives CASSRSTGTSGQETQYF. V gene TRBV5-5 combines with J gene TRBJ2-5; 11 nucleotides match TRBD2. Germline V CDR1 and CDR2: SGHKS, YYEKEE (reference sequence). This CDR3 spans 17 amino acids. V shed 4 bases and J 2 bases; nucleotides not matched to a gene: 10.

This clonotype has ten or more counts. The chain uses TRBV29-1 and TRBJ2-5; D gene uncertain. The CDR3 runs 12 residues. The germline V and J ends were trimmed by 1 base and 2 bases, with 5 bases remaining between them. Germline CDR1 and CDR2: SQVTM and ANQGSEA. CDR3 nucleotide sequence: TGCAGCGTTGAAGGGGTGCAAGAGACCCAGTACTTC. Its protein product is CSVEGVQETQYF.

This clonotype has a count of ten or more. The gene calls are TRBV7-2 and TRBJ2-7; D may be TRBD1 (6 bases). Germline V gene lookup returns CDR1 SGHTA and CDR2 FQGNSA. V lost 5 bases and J 2 bases, leaving 13 bases between the germline ends. The CDR3 consists of 14 residues. The DNA for the CDR3 is TGTGCCAGCAGCCCTAGCCGGACAGCCTACGAGCAGTACTTC. Translating gives CASSPSRTAYEQYF. Based on the CDR3 plus reference TRBV7-2 and TRBJ2-7, the full variable domain is GAGVSQSPSNKVTEKGKDVELRCDPISGHTALYWYRQSLGQGLEFLIYFQGNSAPDKSGLPSDRFSAERTGGSVSTLTIQRTQQEDSAVYLCASSPSRTAYEQYFGPGTRLTVT.